A few counts support the clone carrying this T cell receptor (beta chain). Some clones are missing from TCRdb's copy, which holds only in-frame ones; the method was immunoSEQ multiplex PCR. This sample carries tens of thousands of clones, 80% to 90% of them seen once, and the ten largest clones take 0.84%. Trimming took off 5 bases at V and 7 bases at J, with 11 bases between the two ends. Germline V CDR1 and CDR2: SGHTA, FQGNSA. This CDR3 has 13 amino acids. The data are from a study of radiotherapy plus CTLA-4 blockade in lung cancer. The TCR comes from a human donor with non-small cell lung cancer who had stable disease on radiotherapy plus ipilimumab. The rearrangement links TRBV7-2 to TRBJ1-4; D unresolved. The sample was peripheral blood, taken from a patient treated with radiotherapy plus ipilimumab. The CDR3 DNA reads as TGTGCCAGCAGCCCGATGGGTGGTGAAAAACTGTTTTTT. It is translated as CASSPMGGEKLFF.